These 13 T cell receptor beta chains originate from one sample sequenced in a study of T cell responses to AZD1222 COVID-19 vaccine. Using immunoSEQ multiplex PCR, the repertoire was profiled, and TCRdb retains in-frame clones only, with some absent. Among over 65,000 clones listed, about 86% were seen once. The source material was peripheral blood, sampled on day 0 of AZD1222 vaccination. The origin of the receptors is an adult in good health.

This chain's CDR3 is CASNQIGGGNTEAFF. The CDR3 DNA reads TGTGCCAGTAATCAGATCGGGGGTGGGAACACTGAAGCTTTCTTT. The V gene is TRBV19, the J gene TRBJ1-1; a weak D match, TRBD1 (5 bases). V lost 7 bases to trimming and J lost 1 base, with 16 bases between them. The CDR3 runs to 15 residues. CDR1 and CDR2 from the germline V gene are LNHDA and SQIVND (reference sequence).

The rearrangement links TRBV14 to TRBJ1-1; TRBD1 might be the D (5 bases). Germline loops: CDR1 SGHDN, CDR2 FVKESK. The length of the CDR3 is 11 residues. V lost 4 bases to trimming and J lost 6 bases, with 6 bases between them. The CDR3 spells CASSLGAEAFF. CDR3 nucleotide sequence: TGTGCCAGCAGCCTAGGGGCTGAAGCTTTCTTT.

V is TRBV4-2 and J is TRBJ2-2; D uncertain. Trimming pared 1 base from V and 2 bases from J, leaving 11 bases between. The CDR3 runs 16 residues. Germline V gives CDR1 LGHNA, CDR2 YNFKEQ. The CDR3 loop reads CASSQVRNLNTGELFF. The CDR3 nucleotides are TGTGCCAGCAGCCAAGTAAGAAATCTAAACACCGGGGAGCTGTTTTTT.

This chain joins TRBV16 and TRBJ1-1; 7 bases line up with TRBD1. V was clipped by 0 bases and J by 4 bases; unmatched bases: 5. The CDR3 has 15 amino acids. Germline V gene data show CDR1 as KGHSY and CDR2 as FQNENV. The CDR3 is CASSQSRGRSTEAFF. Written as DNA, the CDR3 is TGTGCCAGCAGCCAATCGAGGGGGCGCAGCACTGAAGCTTTCTTT.

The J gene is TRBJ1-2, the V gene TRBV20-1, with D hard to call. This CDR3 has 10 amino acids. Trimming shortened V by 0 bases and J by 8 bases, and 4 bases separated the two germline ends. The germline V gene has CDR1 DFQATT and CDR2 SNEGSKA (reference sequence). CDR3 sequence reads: CSARDGGYTF. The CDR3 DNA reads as TGCAGTGCTAGAGATGGGGGCTACACCTTC.

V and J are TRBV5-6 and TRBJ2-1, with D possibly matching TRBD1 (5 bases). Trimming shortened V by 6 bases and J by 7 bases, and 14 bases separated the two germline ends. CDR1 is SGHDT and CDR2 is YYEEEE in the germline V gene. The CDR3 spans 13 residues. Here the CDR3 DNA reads TGTGCCAGCATGGGCAGGGTGGGGAATGAGCAGTTCTTC. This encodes CASMGRVGNEQFF.

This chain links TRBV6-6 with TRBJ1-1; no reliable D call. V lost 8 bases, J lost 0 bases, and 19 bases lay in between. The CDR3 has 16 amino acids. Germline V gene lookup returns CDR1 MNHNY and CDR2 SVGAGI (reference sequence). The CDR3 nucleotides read TGTGCCAGCGACCTGGAGGGAGCAGGACTGAACACTGAAGCTTTCTTT. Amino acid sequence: CASDLEGAGLNTEAFF.

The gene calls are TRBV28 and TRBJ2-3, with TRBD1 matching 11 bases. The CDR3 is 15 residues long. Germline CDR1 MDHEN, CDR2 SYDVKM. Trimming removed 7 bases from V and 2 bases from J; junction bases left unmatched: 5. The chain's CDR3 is CASKRGQGVTDTQYF. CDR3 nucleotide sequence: TGTGCCAGCAAGCGGGGACAGGGGGTCACAGATACGCAGTATTTT.

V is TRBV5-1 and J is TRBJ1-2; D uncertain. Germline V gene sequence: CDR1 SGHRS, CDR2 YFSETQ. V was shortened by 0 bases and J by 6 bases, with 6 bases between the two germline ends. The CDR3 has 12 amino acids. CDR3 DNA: TGCGCCAGCAGCTTGGACTTCGATGGCTACACCTTC. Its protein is CASSLDFDGYTF.

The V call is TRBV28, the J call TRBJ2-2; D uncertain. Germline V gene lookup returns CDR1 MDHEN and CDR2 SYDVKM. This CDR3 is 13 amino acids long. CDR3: CGTCLSGSGELFF. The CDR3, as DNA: TGTGGGACGTGCCTTTCCGGAAGCGGGGAGCTGTTTTTT.

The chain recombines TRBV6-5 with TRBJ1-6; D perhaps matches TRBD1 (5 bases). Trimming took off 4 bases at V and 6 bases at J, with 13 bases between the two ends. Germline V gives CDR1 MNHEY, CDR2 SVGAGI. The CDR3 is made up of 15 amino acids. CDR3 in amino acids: CASSLSDSSNSPLHF. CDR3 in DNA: TGTGCCAGCAGTTTATCTGACAGTAGTAATTCACCCCTCCACTTT.

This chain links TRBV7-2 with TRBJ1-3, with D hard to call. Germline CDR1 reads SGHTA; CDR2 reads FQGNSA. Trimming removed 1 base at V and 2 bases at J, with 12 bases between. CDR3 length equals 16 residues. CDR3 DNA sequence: TGTGCCAGCAGCTTAGTTGTCCAATCGACTGGAAACACCATATATTTT. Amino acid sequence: CASSLVVQSTGNTIYF.

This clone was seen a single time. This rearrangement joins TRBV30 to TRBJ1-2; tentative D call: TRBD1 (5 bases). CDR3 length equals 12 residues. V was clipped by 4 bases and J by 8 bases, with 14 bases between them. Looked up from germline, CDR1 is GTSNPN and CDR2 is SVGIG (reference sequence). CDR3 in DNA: TGTGCCTGGACCCAGGGATGGGGCGGCTACACCTTC. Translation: CAWTQGWGGYTF.